This T cell receptor beta chain was documented in a study of Graves' ophthalmopathy and Graves' hyperthyroidism. The study amplified TCR beta CDR3 regions using RNA transcripts. The library came from an HTBI-primed first-round RT-PCR and a second-round multiplex PCR. A single record per CDR3 protein comes from TCRdb applying MiXCR to the multiplex PCR reads. The table records 500,000 to 800,000 distinct CDR3 sequences, 35% to 50% of them present only once. CDR1 is SGHVS and CDR2 is FNYEAQ in the germline V gene. The CDR3 sequence is 13 residues long. V lost 1 base to trimming and J lost 4 bases, with 8 bases between them. At least ten counts were recorded for this clonotype. The diagnostic workup employed clinical symptoms, serum thyroxine, TRAb, thyroid ultrasound and orbital computed tomography.

The chain joins TRBV7-6 to TRBJ2-7; D is unresolved. The material sequenced was peripheral blood. The sequence derives from an adult man with Graves' ophthalmopathy. The CDR3 DNA reads TGTGCCAGCAGCTTAGATGAGACTTACGAGCAGTACTTC. It encodes CASSLDETYEQYF.